The 18 T cell receptor beta chains below come from one sample, sequenced in a study of long-term antiretroviral therapy in people with HIV. Survey level was the resolution at which the v3.0 immunoSEQ assay ran. The data were produced by immunoSEQ multiplex PCR, yet TCRdb's version contains in-frame clones alone and is incomplete. Among more than 15,000 clones listed, about 81% were seen once. The input for sequencing was unsorted PBMCs, taken 0.3 years after starting antiretroviral therapy. These receptors were collected from a man between 18 and 35 years old with HIV.

The chain couples TRBV7-2 to TRBJ1-1; the D is unclear. With 7 bases removed from V and 5 bases from J, the gap between germline ends came to 17 bases. CDR3 length: 14 amino acids. Germline values: CDR1 SGHTA, CDR2 FQGNSA. The CDR3: CASTDSRGWTEAFF. The CDR3 coding sequence is TGTGCCAGCACAGACTCCAGAGGTTGGACTGAAGCTTTCTTT.

J is TRBJ1-5 and V is TRBV11-2; possibly TRBD1 for D (5 bases). Germline V gene sequence: CDR1 SGHAT, CDR2 FQNNGV. This CDR3 contains 16 residues. V was trimmed by 5 bases and J by 5 bases, leaving 19 bases between them. The CDR3 bases are TGTGCCAGCAGCCTCTTGGCCGGGGGAATTGATCAGCCCCAGCATTTT. It is translated as CASSLLAGGIDQPQHF.

The CDR3: CSVRGTPKETQYF. CDR3 DNA: TGCAGCGTTCGGGGGACACCTAAGGAGACCCAGTACTTC. The V and J genes are TRBV29-1 and TRBJ2-5; D is perhaps TRBD1 or TRBD2 (6 bases each). V was trimmed by 5 bases and J by 5 bases, leaving 15 bases between them. Germline V CDR1 and CDR2: SQVTM, ANQGSEA. CDR3 length: 13 residues.

The chain uses TRBV5-6 and TRBJ1-1; D call uncertain. The germline V gene has CDR1 SGHDT and CDR2 YYEEEE. This CDR3 contains 12 residues. V lost 1 base and J lost 0, with 1 base in between. CDR3 nucleotide sequence: TGTGCCAGCAGCTTGTTGAACACTGAAGCTTTCTTT. Protein: CASSLLNTEAFF.

This clone is a singleton in its sample. This chain connects TRBV7-3 to TRBJ2-1; 15 nucleotides align to TRBD2. This CDR3 is built from 17 residues. Germline trimming cut 2 bases from V and 9 bases from J; bases unmatched to any gene: 8. The germline V gene encodes CDR1 SGHTA and CDR2 FQGTGA. The CDR3 bases are TGTGCCAGCAGCTTAGTAGGACTAGCGGGGGGGGAGGGTGAGCAGTTCTTC. Translated: CASSLVGLAGGEGEQFF.

This clone has only one observation. This sequence joins TRBV2 and TRBJ2-5; 10 bases align to TRBD2. Germline CDR1 reads SNHLY; CDR2 reads FYNNEI. This CDR3 comprises 15 residues. With V trimmed by 4 bases and J by 5 bases, 7 bases remained unmatched. The CDR3 DNA reads TGTGCCAGCAGTGGACTAGCGGGCGTGTGGGAGACCCAGTACTTC. Translation: CASSGLAGVWETQYF.

The chain recombines TRBV16 with TRBJ1-5; D not resolved. Germline CDR1 and CDR2: KGHSY and FQNENV. CDR3 length: 16 amino acids. Trimming removed 0 bases from V and 2 bases from J, with 11 bases in between. The CDR3 spells CASSQSAGGRNQPQHF. As DNA, the CDR3 is TGTGCCAGCAGCCAATCCGCGGGTGGGCGCAATCAGCCCCAGCATTTT. The whole variable domain, filled in from reference TRBV16 and TRBJ1-5, reads GEEVAQTPKHLVRGEGQKAKLYCAPIKGHSYVFWYQQVLKNEFKFLISFQNENVFDETGMPKERFSAKCLPNSPCSLEIQATKLEDSAVYFCASSQSAGGRNQPQHFGDGTRLSIL.

The chain combines TRBV29-1 with TRBJ2-5, with D tentatively TRBD1 or TRBD2 (6 bases each). The CDR3 loop spans 12 amino acids. Germline V gene sequence: CDR1 SQVTM, CDR2 ANQGSEA. CDR3 sequence: CWGLKEGETQYF. The DNA of the CDR3 is TGCTGGGGGCTCAAGGAGGGAGAGACCCAGTACTTC.

This chain connects TRBV13 to TRBJ1-2, with D perhaps matching TRBD1 (5 bases). V was cut by 5 bases and J by 12 bases, with 13 bases left in between. The CDR3 contains 11 residues. CDR1 and CDR2 from the germline V gene are PRHDT and FYEKMQ (reference sequence). CDR3 DNA: TGTGCCAGCAGCCCTAGTCCAGGGCACACCTTC. Its protein product is CASSPSPGHTF.

In DNA, the CDR3 is TGCAGCGTCTTGCCAGGGGGTGGGGAGACCCAGTACTTC. Its protein product is CSVLPGGGETQYF. The chain has TRBV29-1 and TRBJ2-5, with 7 bases lining up with TRBD1. The V segment lost 6 bases and the J segment 5 bases; nucleotides outside the gene matches: 9. The germline CDR1 and CDR2 sequences are SQVTM and ANQGSEA. The CDR3 spans 13 residues.

The table lists this clone with a count of one. The junction and the germline gene differ at one end; a read error may be behind it. The chain recombines TRBV5-6 with TRBJ2-1, with TRBD2 matching over 7 bases. Per the germline V gene, CDR1 is SGHDT and CDR2 is YYEEEE. The CDR3 sequence is 14 residues long. CDR3 DNA: TGCGCCAGCAGCTCGAATCGGGGGGTCTATGAGCAGTTCTTC. Its translation is CASSSNRGVYEQFF.

This clone has only a few counts. The chain joins TRBV13 to TRBJ1-5; no firm D call. The CDR3 spans 13 residues. The germline V gene encodes CDR1 PRHDT and CDR2 FYEKMQ (reference sequence). Trimming removed 0 bases from V and 5 bases from J, with 5 bases in between. The CDR3 DNA sequence: TGTGCCAGCAGCTTAGGGAGGGATCAGCCCCAGCATTTT. The encoded protein is CASSLGRDQPQHF.

The V call is TRBV7-6, the J call TRBJ1-1; D remains unclear. Germline CDR1 SGHVS, CDR2 FNYEAQ. The CDR3 has 12 amino acids. Trimming stripped 5 bases from V and 3 bases from J, with 7 bases between. This CDR3 reads CASSLPDTEAFF. CDR3 DNA: TGTGCCAGCAGCCTCCCGGACACTGAAGCTTTCTTT.

The chain carries TRBV11-2 and TRBJ2-5; TRBD1 matches 8 bases. The germline gives CDR1 SGHAT, CDR2 FQNNGV. The CDR3 runs 15 residues. V shed 3 bases, J shed 3 bases, and the junction held 6 bases outside the gene matches. In DNA form, the CDR3 reads TGTGCCAGCAGCTTCACCCCGGGACAGGAAGAGACCCAGTACTTC. It is translated as CASSFTPGQEETQYF. Complete variable domain (other parts from reference TRBV11-2 and TRBJ2-5): EAGVAQSPRYKIIEKRQSVAFWCNPISGHATLYWYQQILGQGPKLLIQFQNNGVVDDSQLPKDRFSAERLKGVDSTLKIQPAKLEDSAVYLCASSFTPGQEETQYFGPGTRLLVL.

This clone has only one observation. The chain combines TRBV10-2 with TRBJ2-5; TRBD1 matches at 12 bases. V was pared by 3 bases and J by 0 bases, with 17 bases of the junction left unmatched. In germline, CDR1 is WSHSY, CDR2 SAAADI. The length of the CDR3 is 21 residues. CDR3 bases: TGCGCCAGCAGTGACAGGCCGGGACAGGGGGCCGGGTGGTTGTACCAAGAGACCCAGTACTTC. It codes for CASSDRPGQGAGWLYQETQYF.

This clone showed up just a few times. The CDR3 loop reads CASSPVAELYEQYF. CDR3 DNA sequence: TGCGCCAGCAGCCCCGTGGCGGAGCTCTACGAGCAGTACTTC. The chain is built from TRBV4-1 and TRBJ2-7; unclear D gene. Looked up from germline, CDR1 is MGHRA and CDR2 is YSYEKL. The V and J ends lost 4 bases and 3 bases respectively, with 13 bases between them. This CDR3 has 14 amino acids.

In its sample, this clone ranks as medium-sized. CDR3 amino acids: CASRTGGVNEQYF. As DNA, the CDR3 is TGTGCCAGCAGGACAGGTGGGGTGAACGAGCAGTACTTC. V is TRBV27 and J is TRBJ2-7; TRBD1 is a possible D gene (6 bases). Germline lookup yields CDR1 MNHEY and CDR2 SMNVEV (reference sequence). The V and J ends lost 6 bases and 5 bases respectively, with 14 bases between them. The CDR3 totals 13 residues.

The chain joins TRBV5-6 to TRBJ1-2; possible D gene TRBD1, 5 bases. From germline, CDR1 is SGHDT and CDR2 YYEEEE. V was cut by 5 bases and J by 0 bases, with 8 bases left in between. The length of the CDR3 is 13 residues. The CDR3 region has the DNA TGTGCCAGCAGTGAACAGGCTAACTATGGCTACACCTTC. Its translation is CASSEQANYGYTF.